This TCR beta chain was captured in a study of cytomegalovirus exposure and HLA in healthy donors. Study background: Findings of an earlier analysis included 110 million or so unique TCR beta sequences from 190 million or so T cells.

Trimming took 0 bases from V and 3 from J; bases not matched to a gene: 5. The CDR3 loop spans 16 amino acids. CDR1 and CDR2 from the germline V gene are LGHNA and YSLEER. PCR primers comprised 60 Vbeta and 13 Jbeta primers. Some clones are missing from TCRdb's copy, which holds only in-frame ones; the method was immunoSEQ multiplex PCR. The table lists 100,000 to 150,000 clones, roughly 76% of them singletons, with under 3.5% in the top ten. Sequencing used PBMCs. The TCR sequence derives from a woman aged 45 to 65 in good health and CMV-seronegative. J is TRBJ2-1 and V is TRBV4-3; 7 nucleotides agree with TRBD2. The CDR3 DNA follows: TGCGCCAGCAGCCAAGAGTGGGAGGGATTCTACAATGAGCAGTTCTTC. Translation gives CASSQEWEGFYNEQFF.